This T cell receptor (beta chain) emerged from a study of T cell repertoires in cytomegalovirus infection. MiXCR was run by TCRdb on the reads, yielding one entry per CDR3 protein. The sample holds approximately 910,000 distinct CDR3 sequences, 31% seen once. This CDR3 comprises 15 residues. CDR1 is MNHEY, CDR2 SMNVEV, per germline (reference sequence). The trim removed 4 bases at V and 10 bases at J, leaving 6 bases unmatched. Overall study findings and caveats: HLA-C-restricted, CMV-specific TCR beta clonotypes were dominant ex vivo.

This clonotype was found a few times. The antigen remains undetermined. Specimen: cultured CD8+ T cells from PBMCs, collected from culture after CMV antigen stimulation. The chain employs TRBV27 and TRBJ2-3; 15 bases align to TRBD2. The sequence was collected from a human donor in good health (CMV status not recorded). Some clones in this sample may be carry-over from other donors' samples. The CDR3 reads CASSSGLAGGQPQYF. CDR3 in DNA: TGTGCCAGCAGTTCCGGACTAGCGGGGGGGCAACCGCAGTATTTT.